Below are 29 T cell receptor beta chains sequenced from a single sample in a study of OX40 agonist ivuxolimab in advanced cancers. Assay used: immunoSEQ multiplex PCR; TCRdb lists only in-frame clones, some missing. The sample carries 74,000 or so clones, about 93% recorded once. The sample was CD4+ or CD8+ T cells sorted from blood, taken in a trial of the OX40 agonist ivuxolimab. These receptors all stem from an adult with an advanced solid tumor such as melanoma, head and neck, liver or kidney cancer.

The chain combines TRBV28 with TRBJ2-1, with D perhaps matching TRBD2 (6 bases). Germline V lookup: CDR1 MDHEN, CDR2 SYDVKM. V was clipped by 6 bases and J by 4 bases, with 10 bases between them. This CDR3 contains 13 residues. CDR3 protein: CASSPRGYNEQFF. CDR3 coding DNA: TGTGCCAGCAGCCCCCGGGGGTACAATGAGCAGTTCTTC.

V usage is TRBV5-8 and J usage is TRBJ2-7; TRBD2 agrees at 15 bases. From germline, CDR1 is SGHTS and CDR2 YDEGEE. J lost 5 bases, V lost 4 bases, and 10 bases had no gene match. The CDR3 covers 17 residues. The CDR3 sequence is CASSGGLAGGSGDEQYF. The CDR3 bases are TGTGCCAGCAGCGGAGGACTAGCGGGAGGGTCCGGGGACGAGCAGTACTTC.

This clone was seen once. The chain uses TRBV4-1 and TRBJ1-2; the D is unclear. The ends were cut back, 1 base at V and 4 bases at J, with 7 bases in the middle. This CDR3 is built from 13 residues. Germline V gene data show CDR1 as MGHRA and CDR2 as YSYEKL. CDR3 nucleotide sequence: TGCGCCAGCAGCCAAGTAGGTTCCTATGGCTACACCTTC. Residues: CASSQVGSYGYTF.

The chain combines TRBV19 with TRBJ1-1; D is undetermined. Germline CDR1 LNHDA, CDR2 SQIVND (reference sequence). This CDR3 region has 14 residues. The V and J ends lost 3 bases and 5 bases respectively, with 13 bases between them. The CDR3 protein is CASSIAQIGTEAFF. The CDR3 bases are TGTGCCAGTAGTATTGCACAAATTGGGACTGAAGCTTTCTTT.

The chain couples TRBV11-2 to TRBJ2-7; possible D gene TRBD1, 6 bases. The CDR3 has 13 residues. Deletions cut 5 bases from V and 6 bases from J, with 14 bases between. Germline V gene sequence: CDR1 SGHAT, CDR2 FQNNGV. The CDR3 DNA is TGTGCCAGCAGCCCTGGGACACGCGGCGAGCAGTACTTC. Its protein is CASSPGTRGEQYF.

The chain joins TRBV29-1 to TRBJ1-2, with unresolved D. Germline V CDR1 and CDR2: SQVTM, ANQGSEA. CDR3 length: 12 amino acids. V lost 3 bases to trimming and J lost 7 bases, with 12 bases between them. The CDR3 DNA sequence: TGCAGCGTTGATTCTTCCCAGAGTGGCTACACCTTC. It encodes CSVDSSQSGYTF.

This clone showed up just once. The CDR3 loop is CASSEEGAAEAFF. Here the CDR3 DNA reads TGTGCCAGCAGTGAAGAGGGGGCCGCTGAAGCTTTCTTT. The chain has TRBV2 and TRBJ1-1, with 7 bases matching TRBD1. J was trimmed by 6 bases and V by 1 base; bases with no gene match: 2. CDR1 and CDR2 from the germline V gene are SNHLY and FYNNEI. The CDR3 loop spans 13 amino acids.

The V call is TRBV27, the J call TRBJ2-1; 7 nucleotides agree with TRBD2. Germline CDR1 and CDR2: MNHEY and SMNVEV (reference sequence). This CDR3 is built from 14 residues. J was trimmed by 5 bases and V by 5 bases; bases with no gene match: 6. As DNA, the CDR3 is TGTGCCAGCAGTATTCTCGGGACTAACAATGAGCAGTTCTTC. Residues: CASSILGTNNEQFF.

The V and J genes are TRBV7-6 and TRBJ2-7, with 7 bases fitting TRBD1. Germline loops: CDR1 SGHVS, CDR2 FNYEAQ. The ends lost 1 base at V and 6 bases at J; junction bases unmatched: 3. CDR3 size: 13 residues. DNA for the CDR3: TGTGCCAGCAGCTTAGAGGCAGGGGGCGAGCAGTACTTC. It specifies CASSLEAGGEQYF. The full variable domain, rest sourced from reference TRBV7-6 and TRBJ2-7, is GAGVSQSPRYKVTKRGQDVALRCDPISGHVSLYWYRQALGQGPEFLTYFNYEAQQDKSGLPNDRFSAERPEGSISTLTIQRTEQRDSAMYRCASSLEAGGEQYFGPGTRLTVT.

The V call is TRBV7-2, the J call TRBJ2-1; 8 bases line up with TRBD1. The trim removed 5 bases at V and 4 bases at J, leaving 7 bases unmatched. Germline V lookup: CDR1 SGHTA, CDR2 FQGNSA. The CDR3 has 15 residues. The CDR3 region is CASSNRDRLYNEQFF. The CDR3 coding sequence is TGTGCCAGCAGCAACCGGGACAGGCTTTACAATGAGCAGTTCTTC.

V gene TRBV27 combines with J gene TRBJ1-6; possible D gene TRBD1, 5 bases. V shed 0 bases and J shed 6 bases, with 21 bases lying between them. CDR1 and CDR2 from the germline V gene are MNHEY and SMNVEV (reference sequence). This CDR3 comprises 19 residues. CDR3 DNA: TGTGCCAGCAGTTTATCCACAGGAATAAGAGGGGAGGTTAATTCACCCCTCCACTTT. It specifies CASSLSTGIRGEVNSPLHF.

The V gene is TRBV7-9, the J gene TRBJ1-1; D call uncertain. Germline V CDR1 and CDR2: SEHNR, FQNEAQ (reference sequence). With 1 base removed from V and 4 bases from J, the gap between germline ends came to 10 bases. The length of the CDR3 is 14 residues. The CDR3, as DNA: TGTGCCAGCAGCTTAGGGACTTGGGCCACTGAAGCTTTCTTT. It translates to CASSLGTWATEAFF.

This clone is a singleton in its sample. The chain carries TRBV10-3 and TRBJ2-7; D is undetermined. The germline CDR1 and CDR2 sequences are ENHRY and SYGVKD. The V gene lost 0 bases and the J gene lost 0 bases, with 12 bases spanning the gap. The CDR3 spans 16 residues. CDR3 nucleotides: TGTGCCATCAGTGAGTCGAGAGCGTTCAGCTCCTACGAGCAGTACTTC. This sequence encodes CAISESRAFSSYEQYF.

About this clone itself: Relative to the germline gene, one junction end is altered; a read error may explain this. This chain joins TRBV2 and TRBJ2-1, with 10 bases that match TRBD2. The length of the CDR3 is 16 residues. CDR1 and CDR2 from the germline V gene are SNHLY and FYNNEI. CDR3 in amino acids: CASSDLPSGSYHEQFF. The CDR3 coding sequence is TGTGCCAGCAGTGATTTGCCTAGCGGGAGCTACCATGAGCAGTTCTTC.

The gene calls are TRBV4-1 and TRBJ2-7; D is perhaps TRBD2 (6 bases). Germline V lookup: CDR1 MGHRA, CDR2 YSYEKL. The CDR3 consists of 15 residues. V was shortened by 0 bases and J by 7 bases, with 16 bases between the two germline ends. CDR3 DNA sequence: TGCGCCAGCAGCCAAGAGGCGGGAAGGTCGGAAGAGCAGTACTTC. This gives the protein CASSQEAGRSEEQYF.

The chain employs TRBV2 and TRBJ2-3; the match to TRBD2 covers 7 bases. Germline trimming cut 3 bases from V and 2 bases from J; bases unmatched to any gene: 2. Germline V gene lookup returns CDR1 SNHLY and CDR2 FYNNEI. The CDR3 runs 14 residues. CDR3 coding DNA: TGTGCCAGCAGTGATGGGAGGGTCACAGATACGCAGTATTTT. It translates to CASSDGRVTDTQYF.

The chain uses TRBV7-9 and TRBJ1-1; TRBD1 might be the D (6 bases). The CDR3 consists of 13 residues. V gave up 2 bases and J gave up 10 bases, with 14 bases separating them. Germline V gene sequence: CDR1 SEHNR, CDR2 FQNEAQ (reference sequence). This CDR3 is CASSLWVPRGAFF. The CDR3 region has the DNA TGTGCCAGCAGCTTATGGGTCCCCAGGGGAGCTTTCTTT.

This sequence joins TRBV6-6 and TRBJ2-7; D call uncertain. This CDR3 comprises 12 residues. Germline assignment: CDR1 MNHNY and CDR2 SVGAGI (reference sequence). V was clipped by 8 bases and J by 4 bases, with 12 bases between them. CDR3 sequence: CASFRGPYEQYF. CDR3 in DNA: TGTGCCAGCTTCAGAGGACCATACGAGCAGTACTTC.

The CDR3 nucleotides are TGTGCCAGCAGCGCCGGACCCCTCAATGAAAAACTGTTTTTT. Protein product: CASSAGPLNEKLFF. The chain employs TRBV9 and TRBJ1-4; no firm D call. Looked up from germline, CDR1 is SGDLS and CDR2 is YYNGEE. The V gene lost 3 bases and the J gene lost 5 bases, with 11 bases spanning the gap. The CDR3 is 14 residues long.

The chain couples TRBV6-6 to TRBJ2-3; perhaps D is TRBD1 or TRBD2 (5 bases each). Germline assignment: CDR1 MNHNY and CDR2 SVGAGI (reference sequence). The V end lost 8 bases, the J end lost 4 bases, and 10 bases lay between the germline ends. The CDR3 runs to 12 residues. The CDR3 nucleotides are TGTGCCAGCTACCGGGGCTCAGATACGCAGTATTTT. Protein: CASYRGSDTQYF.

The CDR3 coding sequence is TGTGCTACCGGGACTAGCGGGACAGATACGCAGTATTTT. It is translated as CATGTSGTDTQYF. The chain uses TRBV7-8 and TRBJ2-3, with TRBD2 matching over 12 bases. The CDR3 spans 13 residues. Per the germline V gene, CDR1 is SGHVS and CDR2 is FQNEAQ.

The CDR3 here is CASSPLLQGGWAEAFF. In nucleotides, the CDR3 is TGTGCCAGCAGTCCCCTTCTACAGGGTGGATGGGCTGAAGCTTTCTTT. The chain combines TRBV28 with TRBJ1-1, with D tentatively TRBD1 (6 bases). CDR3 size: 16 residues. CDR1 and CDR2 (germline): MDHEN, SYDVKM. Trimming stripped 5 bases from V and 6 bases from J, with 22 bases between.

The rearrangement uses TRBV19 and TRBJ2-3; no clear D. Germline V lookup: CDR1 LNHDA, CDR2 SQIVND (reference sequence). V was pared by 2 bases and J by 2 bases, with 11 bases between. The CDR3 consists of 15 residues. CDR3 loop: CASSIYLYTTDTQYF. CDR3 in DNA: TGTGCCAGTAGTATATACCTCTACACCACAGATACGCAGTATTTT.

The chain has TRBV5-1 and TRBJ2-1; 7 bases line up with TRBD1. V lost 0 bases and J lost 0; bases outside the gene matches: 6. CDR3 length: 17 residues. Germline V gene lookup returns CDR1 SGHRS and CDR2 YFSETQ. Written as DNA, the CDR3 is TGCGCCAGCAGCTTGGCCCTAACAGGGGCCTCCTACAATGAGCAGTTCTTC. Protein sequence: CASSLALTGASYNEQFF.

V gene TRBV7-9 combines with J gene TRBJ2-7, with TRBD2 matching 11 bases. The CDR3 has 15 amino acids. Trimming cost V 1 base and J 5 bases; bases outside gene matches: 4. Germline V gives CDR1 SEHNR, CDR2 FQNEAQ (reference sequence). The CDR3 DNA reads TGTGCCAGCAGCTTAGTAACTAGCGGGAGAAACGAGCAGTACTTC. Its protein is CASSLVTSGRNEQYF.

The chain joins TRBV11-2 to TRBJ1-1, with D uncertain. The V end was cut by 6 bases, the J end by 4 bases, with 9 bases between. The germline CDR1 and CDR2 sequences are SGHAT and FQNNGV. This CDR3 is 12 amino acids long. The CDR3 bases are TGTGCCAGCAGTGGGATGGGCACTGAAGCTTTCTTT. This sequence encodes CASSGMGTEAFF.

In its sample, this clone was seen once. The chain uses TRBV12-5 and TRBJ2-3, with a tentative D call TRBD2 (5 bases). Germline V lookup: CDR1 LGHNT, CDR2 FRNRAP. V lost 2 bases, J lost 4 bases, and 13 bases lay in between. The CDR3 spans 15 residues. The CDR3 region is CASGLNKEVADTQYF. Here the CDR3 DNA reads TGTGCTAGTGGTTTGAATAAGGAGGTGGCAGATACGCAGTATTTT.

The chain employs TRBV29-1 and TRBJ1-1; D possibly corresponds to TRBD1 (6 bases). Germline assignment: CDR1 SQVTM and CDR2 ANQGSEA. CDR3 size: 14 residues. V lost 3 bases, J lost 5 bases, and 16 bases lay in between. CDR3 nucleotide sequence: TGCAGCGTTGAGGCAGGGACAAGGGGGACTGAAGCTTTCTTT. The encoded protein is CSVEAGTRGTEAFF. Supplemented by reference TRBV29-1 and TRBJ1-1, the full variable domain reads SAVISQKPSRDICQRGTSLTIQCQVDSQVTMMFWYRQQPGQSLTLIATANQGSEATYESGFVIDKFPISRPNLTFSTLTVSNMSPEDSSIYLCSVEAGTRGTEAFFGQGTRLTVV.

The J gene is TRBJ2-2, the V gene TRBV9, with TRBD1 as a possible D gene (5 bases). The CDR3 has 14 amino acids. The germline V and J ends were trimmed by 0 bases and 5 bases, with 8 bases remaining between them. CDR1 is SGDLS and CDR2 is YYNGEE in the germline V gene. The CDR3 DNA sequence: TGTGCCAGCAGCGTAGGGACACCAACCGGGGAGCTGTTTTTT. It yields the protein CASSVGTPTGELFF.